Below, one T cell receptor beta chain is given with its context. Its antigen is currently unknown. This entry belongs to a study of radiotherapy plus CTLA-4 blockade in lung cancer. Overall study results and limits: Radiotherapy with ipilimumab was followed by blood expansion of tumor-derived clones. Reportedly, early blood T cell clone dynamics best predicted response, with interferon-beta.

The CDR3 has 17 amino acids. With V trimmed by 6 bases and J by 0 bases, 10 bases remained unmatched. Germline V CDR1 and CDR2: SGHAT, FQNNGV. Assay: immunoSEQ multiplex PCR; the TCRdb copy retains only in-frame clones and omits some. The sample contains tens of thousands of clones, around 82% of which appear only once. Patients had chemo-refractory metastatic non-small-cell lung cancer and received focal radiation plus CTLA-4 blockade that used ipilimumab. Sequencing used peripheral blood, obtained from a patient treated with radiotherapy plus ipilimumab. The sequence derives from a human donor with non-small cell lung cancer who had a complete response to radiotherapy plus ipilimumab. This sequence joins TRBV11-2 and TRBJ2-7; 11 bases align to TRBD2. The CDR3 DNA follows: TGTGCCAGCAGACGGGGACTAGCGGCTGGGAGCTCCTACGAGCAGTACTTC. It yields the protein CASRRGLAAGSSYEQYF.